Included here is one TCR beta chain sequence, with context. This sample was included in a study of blood T cell repertoires in COVID-19. Looking at the study overall: Acute and convalescent COVID-19 specimens originated in the United States, Italy and Spain. PBMCs, B-cell-depleted T cells, or T cells provided the cDNA or gDNA that made up the material.

Measured with immunoSEQ multiplex PCR; TCRdb has only the in-frame clones, and not every one. The data contain 60,000 to 75,000 clones, roughly 91% of them singletons. The clonotype comes from a man between 45 and 60 years old with active COVID-19. Input material: peripheral blood.

The DNA for the CDR3 is TGCGCCAGCAGCCAAGTGGAGACAGGGTACGGGGAGCTGTTTTTT. This codes for CASSQVETGYGELFF. This chain joins TRBV4-1 and TRBJ2-2, with 7 positions matching TRBD1. The germline CDR1 and CDR2 sequences are MGHRA and YSYEKL. J gave up 7 bases and V 1 base, and 6 bases lay outside the gene matches. The CDR3 consists of 15 residues.